Described below is a single T cell receptor beta chain sequence and its context. The CDR3 loop spans 18 amino acids. V was shortened by 2 bases and J by 1 base, with 15 bases between the two germline ends. Germline V gene sequence: CDR1 KGHSH, CDR2 LQKENI. The data were produced by immunoSEQ multiplex PCR, yet TCRdb's version contains in-frame clones alone and is incomplete. Of fewer than 90,000 clones listed, approximately 85% are singletons. This specimen comes from a study of T cells in localized non-small cell lung cancer. The V call is TRBV18, the J call TRBJ2-6; D uncertain. This material consisted of peripheral blood, taken before any cancer treatment. The clonotype comes from a man aged 40-75 years with stage I lung adenocarcinoma. The CDR3 sequence is CASSPASRAVSGANVLTF. The CDR3 DNA follows: TGTGCCAGCTCACCAGCTTCTAGGGCGGTTTCTGGGGCCAACGTCCTGACTTTC. Full variable domain (outside the CDR3, taken from reference TRBV18 and TRBJ2-6): NAGVMQNPRHLVRRRGQEARLRCSPMKGHSHVYWYRQLPEEGLKFMVYLQKENIIDESGMPKERFSAEFPKEGPSILRIQQVVRGDSAAYFCASSPASRAVSGANVLTFGAGSRLTVL.